One and the same sample provided the 25 T cell receptor beta chains below, sequenced in a study of blood T cell repertoires in COVID-19. Produced via immunoSEQ multiplex PCR; TCRdb's table is partial and in-frame only. The repertoire consists of 200,000 to 300,000 clones, with 86% occurring once and the leading ten covering approximately 9.8%. The specimen sequenced was peripheral blood. These receptors were taken from a man aged 35-49 years who had recovered from COVID-19.

The chain combines TRBV6-5 with TRBJ2-6; no clear D. V shed 8 bases and J shed 4 bases, with 6 bases lying between them. The germline V gene encodes CDR1 MNHEY and CDR2 SVGAGI. The CDR3 has 12 amino acids. The CDR3 sequence: CASRLGANVLTF. CDR3 nucleotides: TGTGCCAGCCGGTTAGGGGCCAACGTCCTGACTTTC.

The gene calls are TRBV7-3 and TRBJ2-3; D gene ambiguous. The CDR3 runs to 13 residues. The V end was cut by 1 base, the J end by 4 bases, with 6 bases between. Germline CDR1 is SGHTA and CDR2 is FQGTGA. The CDR3 spells CASSLNFADTQYF. Written as DNA, the CDR3 is TGTGCCAGCAGCTTAAACTTTGCAGATACGCAGTATTTT.

The chain combines TRBV30 with TRBJ1-1; 7 positions agree with TRBD1. Germline lookup yields CDR1 GTSNPN and CDR2 SVGIG (reference sequence). V lost 4 bases to trimming and J lost 1 base; unmatched junction nucleotides: 3. This CDR3 is built from 13 residues. The CDR3 bases are TGTGCCTGGACTCAGGGGGGGAACACTGAAGCTTTCTTT. It specifies CAWTQGGNTEAFF.

The J gene is TRBJ1-2, the V gene TRBV6-5; no definite D call. Deletions cut 0 bases from V and 7 bases from J, with 9 bases between. The CDR3 is made up of 13 amino acids. CDR1 is MNHEY and CDR2 is SVGAGI in the germline V gene. The CDR3 DNA reads TGTGCCAGCAGTTACTCGACCGGGAGTGGCTACACCTTC. It is translated as CASSYSTGSGYTF.

The rearrangement uses TRBV29-1 and TRBJ1-6; tentative D call: TRBD1 (6 bases). V was trimmed by 5 bases and J by 7 bases, leaving 12 bases between them. Germline V CDR1 and CDR2: SQVTM, ANQGSEA. The CDR3 covers 13 residues. CDR3 DNA: TGCAGCGTTCTGACAGGCTGGAATTCACCCCTCCACTTT. This encodes CSVLTGWNSPLHF.

The chain has TRBV5-1 and TRBJ2-3; possible D gene TRBD1, 5 bases. The CDR3 runs 14 residues. Trimming removed 3 bases at V and 1 base at J, with 9 bases between. CDR1 is SGHRS, CDR2 YFSETQ, per germline. The CDR3 sequence: CASSSGHGTDTQYF. The CDR3 region has the DNA TGCGCCAGCAGCTCCGGACACGGCACAGATACGCAGTATTTT.

The V call is TRBV3-1 (or the pseudogene TRBV3-2), the J call TRBJ1-1; 7 positions match TRBD1. Germline trimming cut 4 bases from V and 1 base from J; bases unmatched to any gene: 6. The length of the CDR3 is 15 residues. Germline V gene data show CDR1 as LGHDT and CDR2 as YNNKEL (reference sequence). CDR3 amino acids: CASSPSRGRNTEAFF. CDR3 nucleotide sequence: TGTGCCAGCAGCCCTAGCAGGGGGAGGAACACTGAAGCTTTCTTT.

In its sample, this clone was seen many times. The chain links TRBV9 to TRBJ1-2, with D possibly matching TRBD1 (6 bases). Trimming pared 0 bases from V and 9 bases from J, leaving 18 bases between. The CDR3 totals 15 residues. Looked up from germline, CDR1 is SGDLS and CDR2 is YYNGEE. The CDR3 spells CASSVEGTPDFSYTF. The DNA for the CDR3 is TGTGCCAGCAGCGTAGAGGGGACACCAGATTTTAGCTACACCTTC. The full variable domain, rest sourced from reference TRBV9 and TRBJ1-2, is DSGVTQTPKHLITATGQRVTLRCSPRSGDLSVYWYQQSLDQGLQFLIQYYNGEERAKGNILERFSAQQFPDLHSELNLSSLELGDSALYFCASSVEGTPDFSYTFGSGTRLTVV.

The chain joins TRBV13 to TRBJ1-1; D is perhaps TRBD1 (6 bases). Deletions cut 5 bases from V and 1 base from J, with 14 bases between. There are 15 residues in the CDR3. Germline V lookup: CDR1 PRHDT, CDR2 FYEKMQ (reference sequence). CDR3 loop: CASSTNRVRNTEAFF. CDR3 DNA sequence: TGTGCCAGCAGCACCAACAGGGTTAGGAACACTGAAGCTTTCTTT.

This sequence joins TRBV11-1 and TRBJ1-2; no reliable D call. The ends were cut back, 5 bases at V and 3 bases at J, with 10 bases in the middle. Per germline, CDR1 SGHAT and CDR2 FQDESV (reference sequence). This CDR3 spans 13 amino acids. CDR3 nucleotide sequence: TGTGCCAGCAGCCCATCGCCGGACTATGGCTACACCTTC. This gives the protein CASSPSPDYGYTF.

This chain links TRBV7-9 with TRBJ1-2, with D possibly matching TRBD1 (6 bases). Germline lookup yields CDR1 SEHNR and CDR2 FQNEAQ (reference sequence). The V and J ends lost 1 base and 2 bases respectively, with 17 bases between them. The length of the CDR3 is 17 residues. This chain's CDR3 is CASSLGSGGAINYGYTF. The CDR3 region has the DNA TGTGCCAGCAGCTTAGGGTCTGGGGGGGCGATCAACTATGGCTACACCTTC.

The V gene is TRBV7-2, the J gene TRBJ1-1; 9 bases fit TRBD1. CDR1 is SGHTA, CDR2 FQGNSA, per germline. This CDR3 is built from 14 residues. The junction had 4 bases not matched to a gene; V was cut back by 2 bases and J by 6 bases. The CDR3 DNA sequence: TGTGCCAGCAGCTTAATACAGGGGGCTTCTGAAGCTTTCTTT. Translating it yields CASSLIQGASEAFF.

This chain joins TRBV6-2 or TRBV6-3 and TRBJ2-5; TRBD2 matches at 9 bases. CDR1 is MNHEY and CDR2 is SVGEGT in the germline V gene. J was trimmed by 5 bases and V by 2 bases; bases with no gene match: 9. This CDR3 contains 16 residues. CDR3 region: CASSYGQRGAGETQYF. Written as DNA, the CDR3 is TGTGCCAGCAGTTACGGCCAGCGGGGGGCAGGGGAGACCCAGTACTTC.

The chain links TRBV6-5 to TRBJ2-1, with 7 nucleotides matching TRBD2. V was pared by 0 bases and J by 8 bases, with 7 bases of the junction left unmatched. The CDR3 runs 15 residues. In germline, CDR1 is MNHEY, CDR2 SVGAGI. In DNA, the CDR3 is TGTGCCAGCAGTTACTCGACTAGCAGGTCCCATGAGCAGTTCTTC. Residues: CASSYSTSRSHEQFF.

The chain uses TRBV7-2 and TRBJ2-7; D is undetermined. Trimming left V 2 bases short and J 3 bases short, with 8 bases between. The CDR3 length is 13 residues. Per germline, CDR1 SGHTA and CDR2 FQGNSA. The CDR3 is CASSLPQIYEQYF. The DNA for the CDR3 is TGTGCCAGCAGCTTACCGCAGATCTACGAGCAGTACTTC.

The chain recombines TRBV12-3 or TRBV12-4 with TRBJ2-1; a weak D match, TRBD2 (5 bases). V was shortened by 6 bases and J by 2 bases, with 5 bases between the two germline ends. This CDR3 is 12 amino acids long. The CDR3 DNA is TGTGCCAGCAGGGGAGCCTACAATGAGCAGTTCTTC. This codes for CASRGAYNEQFF.

This clone appeared a single time. This chain links TRBV30 with TRBJ2-5, with 9 bases lining up with TRBD1. This CDR3 is 15 amino acids long. Germline V gives CDR1 GTSNPN, CDR2 SVGIG (reference sequence). Unmatched junction bases numbered 9, after V lost 2 bases and J lost 5 bases. As DNA, the CDR3 is TGTGCCTGGAGTACCACAGGGGGCGCCTGGGAGACCCAGTACTTC. This gives the protein CAWSTTGGAWETQYF.

The J gene is TRBJ2-1, the V gene TRBV5-1; 7 bases fit TRBD2. The V gene's germline CDR1 is SGHRS and CDR2 YFSETQ. V lost 4 bases to trimming and J lost 6 bases; unmatched junction nucleotides: 7. The CDR3 runs 14 residues. The CDR3 sequence: CASSPWGGSNEQFF. Here the CDR3 DNA reads TGCGCCAGCAGCCCCTGGGGGGGGTCCAATGAGCAGTTCTTC.

CDR3 amino acids: CASTRRGLNTEAFF. In DNA, the CDR3 is TGTGCCAGCACTCGAAGGGGCTTGAACACTGAAGCTTTCTTT. V and J are TRBV6-5 and TRBJ1-1; a weak D match, TRBD1 (5 bases). The CDR3 has 14 amino acids. V lost 7 bases and J 0 bases, leaving 12 bases between the germline ends. Germline V lookup: CDR1 MNHEY, CDR2 SVGAGI.

V is TRBV12-5 and J is TRBJ1-5; unclear D gene. The CDR3 is 16 amino acids. CDR1 is LGHNT, CDR2 FRNRAP, per germline. Deletions cut 0 bases from V and 3 bases from J, with 12 bases between. For the CDR3, the DNA is TGTGCTAGTGGTTTGGTACAGTCAGTCATCAATCAGCCCCAGCATTTT. It yields the protein CASGLVQSVINQPQHF.

The chain recombines TRBV5-8 with TRBJ1-6; D possibly corresponds to TRBD1 (6 bases). V was shortened by 4 bases and J by 7 bases, with 15 bases between the two germline ends. CDR1 and CDR2 from the germline V gene are SGHTS and YDEGEE. CDR3 length equals 15 residues. The CDR3 here is CASSRHRDRNSPLHF. CDR3 nucleotides: TGTGCCAGCAGCCGCCACAGGGATAGGAATTCACCCCTCCACTTT.

The rearrangement links TRBV27 to TRBJ2-1, with D possibly TRBD2 on 5 matching bases. CDR1 MNHEY and CDR2 SMNVEV come from the germline V gene (reference sequence). The CDR3 extends over 12 amino acids. With 8 bases removed from V and 5 bases from J, the gap between germline ends came to 10 bases. The CDR3 is CASQRTHNEQFF. The CDR3 bases are TGTGCCAGCCAACGGACTCACAATGAGCAGTTCTTC.

CDR3 DNA sequence: TGCGCCAGCAGCTCGACAGACTACGAGCAGTACTTC. Amino acids: CASSSTDYEQYF. The V call is TRBV5-1, the J call TRBJ2-7, with TRBD1 as a possible D gene (5 bases). The V end was cut by 3 bases, the J end by 3 bases, with 7 bases between. Germline V gene lookup returns CDR1 SGHRS and CDR2 YFSETQ. The CDR3 extends over 12 amino acids.

V and J are TRBV10-3 and TRBJ1-1; TRBD1 agrees at 9 bases. V trimming: 8 bases; J trimming: 1 base; junction bases outside the gene matches: 17. The CDR3 runs 18 residues. Germline-derived CDR1 and CDR2 are ENHRY and SYGVKD. The CDR3 DNA reads TGTGCCATCCGGGTGTTTCGGACAGGGGATCCCTCGAACACTGAAGCTTTCTTT. Protein: CAIRVFRTGDPSNTEAFF.

The chain uses TRBV10-3 and TRBJ2-1; TRBD2 agrees at 11 bases. This CDR3 region has 16 residues. V shed 0 bases, J shed 5 bases, and the junction held 3 bases outside the gene matches. Germline lookup yields CDR1 ENHRY and CDR2 SYGVKD. CDR3 region: CAISESLGLADNEQFF. DNA for the CDR3: TGTGCCATCAGTGAGTCCCTGGGACTAGCGGACAATGAGCAGTTCTTC.